These 26 T cell receptor beta chains were all obtained from the same sample, sequenced in a study of cytomegalovirus exposure and HLA in healthy donors. The PCR was carried out with 60 Vbeta primers and 13 Jbeta primers. TCRdb's copy holds only in-frame clones and misses some; the assay was immunoSEQ multiplex PCR. This sample's table has about 92,000 clones. Material for sequencing was PBMCs. These receptors all come from a man aged 50-59 years in good health and CMV-seropositive.

This chain connects TRBV29-1 to TRBJ1-1; TRBD1 might be the D (5 bases). Trimming removed 7 bases at V and 6 bases at J, with 15 bases between. Germline V CDR1 and CDR2: SQVTM, ANQGSEA. CDR3 size: 12 residues. Here the CDR3 reads CSAVRGIAEAFF. CDR3 DNA: TGCAGCGCCGTCCGGGGGATCGCTGAAGCTTTCTTT. Full variable domain (rest looked up from reference TRBV29-1 and TRBJ1-1): SAVISQKPSRDICQRGTSLTIQCQVDSQVTMMFWYRQQPGQSLTLIATANQGSEATYESGFVIDKFPISRPNLTFSTLTVSNMSPEDSSIYLCSAVRGIAEAFFGQGTRLTVV.

The chain links TRBV18 to TRBJ2-7; 10 positions match TRBD1. Per germline, CDR1 KGHSH and CDR2 LQKENI. The CDR3 runs 14 residues. The junction had 4 bases not matched to a gene; V was cut back by 6 bases and J by 2 bases. CDR3 nucleotides: TGTGCCAGCTCGGCCGGGACAGGGGCCTACGAGCAGTACTTC. This encodes CASSAGTGAYEQYF.

The rearrangement links TRBV5-5 to TRBJ2-1; TRBD1 might be the D (7 bases). V was clipped by 0 bases and J by 7 bases, with 14 bases between them. CDR3 size: 15 residues. Germline V gene sequence: CDR1 SGHKS, CDR2 YYEKEE (reference sequence). CDR3 sequence: CASSLGRDSLNEQFF. The DNA for the CDR3 is TGTGCCAGCAGCTTGGGGCGGGACAGTCTTAATGAGCAGTTCTTC. Variable domain in full (rest from reference TRBV5-5 and TRBJ2-1): DAGVTQSPTHLIKTRGQQVTLRCSPISGHKSVSWYQQVLGQGPQFIFQYYEKEERGRGNFPDRFSARQFPNYSSELNVNALLLGDSALYLCASSLGRDSLNEQFFGPGTRLTVL.

The V gene is TRBV29-1, the J gene TRBJ2-1; 8 nucleotides agree with TRBD1. Losses at the gene ends were 4 bases for V and 2 bases for J; bases not matched to a gene: 4. This CDR3 region has 14 residues. Germline CDR1 SQVTM, CDR2 ANQGSEA. This CDR3 is CSVAPDRAYNEQFF. The CDR3 bases are TGCAGCGTTGCCCCGGACAGGGCCTACAATGAGCAGTTCTTC.

The chain carries TRBV4-3 and TRBJ2-1, with 7 bases identical to TRBD2. Germline CDR1 and CDR2: LGHNA and YSLEER. The length of the CDR3 is 14 residues. Trimming at V came to 3 bases and at J to 7 bases, leaving 6 bases not matched to a gene. CDR3 in DNA: TGCGCCAGCAGCCAGGGGGGAGGGCAGAATGAGCAGTTCTTC. This sequence encodes CASSQGGGQNEQFF.

The chain combines TRBV27 with TRBJ2-7; unclear D gene. This CDR3 is built from 14 residues. Trimming removed 3 bases at V and 3 bases at J, with 12 bases between. Germline CDR1 and CDR2: MNHEY and SMNVEV (reference sequence). The CDR3 sequence: CASSFRYPGYEQYF. CDR3 DNA: TGTGCCAGCAGTTTTAGGTACCCGGGCTACGAGCAGTACTTC.

CDR3 region: CAWIRPSSGSWVQYF. CDR3 coding DNA: TGTGCCTGGATTAGACCCTCTAGCGGGAGCTGGGTACAGTACTTC. The rearrangement uses TRBV30 and TRBJ2-4; 10 bases line up with TRBD2. Germline V gene data show CDR1 as GTSNPN and CDR2 as SVGIG (reference sequence). The V segment lost 4 bases and the J segment 13 bases; nucleotides outside the gene matches: 16. CDR3 size: 15 residues.

The gene calls are TRBV15 and TRBJ1-1; no firm D call. The germline gives CDR1 LNHNV, CDR2 YYDKDF (reference sequence). The CDR3 sequence is 13 residues long. Trimming shortened V by 0 bases and J by 4 bases, and 6 bases separated the two germline ends. CDR3 loop: CATSRDEATEAFF. CDR3 bases: TGTGCCACCAGCAGAGATGAGGCCACTGAAGCTTTCTTT.

The chain uses TRBV5-1 and TRBJ2-2; perhaps TRBD2 as D (5 bases). Germline V gives CDR1 SGHRS, CDR2 YFSETQ. The CDR3 contains 14 residues. V was clipped by 4 bases and J by 3 bases, with 10 bases between them. CDR3 coding DNA: TGCGCCAGCAGCGAGGGATCGGACACCGGGGAGCTGTTTTTT. It is translated as CASSEGSDTGELFF.

CDR3 amino acids: CASSYQGPFYEQYF. The CDR3 DNA is TGTGCCAGCAGCTATCAGGGCCCTTTCTACGAGCAGTACTTC. The V call is TRBV7-2, the J call TRBJ2-7; the D gene is possibly TRBD1 (5 bases). The germline V gene has CDR1 SGHTA and CDR2 FQGNSA. V was trimmed by 4 bases and J by 3 bases, leaving 13 bases between them. This CDR3 comprises 14 residues.

The CDR3 nucleotides are TGTGCCAGCAGCTTACAAGGAGGACAGCCCCAGCATTTT. The encoded protein is CASSLQGGQPQHF. The genes are TRBV7-2 and TRBJ1-5; D uncertain. The CDR3 contains 13 residues. V was pared by 2 bases and J by 7 bases, with 9 bases between. Germline CDR1 and CDR2: SGHTA and FQGNSA.

The CDR3 region is CASSSPGLAYEQYV. The CDR3 nucleotides are TGTGCCAGCAGCTCGCCGGGACTAGCTTACGAGCAGTACGTC. The chain combines TRBV5-4 with TRBJ2-7; TRBD2 agrees at 9 bases. The germline V gene encodes CDR1 SGHNT and CDR2 YYREEE (reference sequence). With 3 bases clipped from V and 4 bases from J, the junction kept 5 bases outside the gene matches. The CDR3 is 14 amino acids.

V is TRBV11-2 and J is TRBJ2-5, with D tentatively TRBD2 (5 bases). Germline assignment: CDR1 SGHAT and CDR2 FQNNGV. The V and J ends lost 1 base and 0 bases respectively, with 9 bases between them. This CDR3 comprises 15 residues. The CDR3 sequence is CASSLVRGNQETQYF. CDR3 coding DNA: TGTGCCAGCAGCTTAGTCCGAGGGAACCAAGAGACCCAGTACTTC.

The chain employs TRBV23-1 and TRBJ2-1; 10 positions match TRBD1. TRBV23-1 is assigned to the ORF class and has an uncertain function. Losses at the gene ends were 2 bases for V and 7 bases for J; bases not matched to a gene: 8. The CDR3 extends over 16 amino acids. The CDR3 DNA is TGCGCCAGCAGTCAACCGGGACAGGGGAAGGGGAATGAGCAGTTCTTC. This translates into CASSQPGQGKGNEQFF.

The DNA for the CDR3 is TGCGCCAGCAGCTATGACAGGCCCTACGAGCAGTACTTC. Its protein is CASSYDRPYEQYF. This chain uses TRBV5-1 with TRBJ2-7, with D tentatively TRBD1 (6 bases). In germline, CDR1 is SGHRS, CDR2 YFSETQ. The CDR3 has 13 residues. V was shortened by 3 bases and J by 2 bases, with 9 bases between the two germline ends.

The rearrangement joins TRBV30 to TRBJ2-4; the match to TRBD1 covers 7 bases. V lost 2 bases and J lost 8; bases outside the gene matches: 0. The germline V gene has CDR1 GTSNPN and CDR2 SVGIG (reference sequence). This CDR3 contains 11 residues. The CDR3 sequence is CAWSTGDIQYF. The CDR3 region has the DNA TGTGCCTGGAGTACAGGGGACATTCAGTACTTC.

The CDR3 protein is CASSPLATGNPYGYTF. CDR3 nucleotides: TGTGCCAGCTCACCCCTTGCGACAGGGAACCCCTATGGCTACACCTTC. V and J are TRBV18 and TRBJ1-2; 7 positions match TRBD1. Germline V gene data show CDR1 as KGHSH and CDR2 as LQKENI. This CDR3 contains 16 residues. Losses at the gene ends were 3 bases for V and 4 bases for J; bases not matched to a gene: 11.

The V and J genes are TRBV2 and TRBJ2-5; D might be TRBD2 (5 bases). The germline V gene encodes CDR1 SNHLY and CDR2 FYNNEI. V was cut by 5 bases and J by 4 bases, with 11 bases left in between. This CDR3 is built from 13 residues. The CDR3 is CASSFLGGETQYF. DNA of the CDR3: TGTGCCAGCAGTTTCCTCGGAGGAGAGACCCAGTACTTC.

The rearrangement uses TRBV30 and TRBJ1-2; D not certain. CDR3 length: 13 amino acids. Trimming cost V 3 bases and J 4 bases, with 12 bases left between them. Germline V lookup: CDR1 GTSNPN, CDR2 SVGIG (reference sequence). CDR3 bases: TGTGCCTGGAGGCCCTCACGGTTCTATGGCTACACCTTC. Its protein product is CAWRPSRFYGYTF.

V is TRBV5-4 and J is TRBJ2-2; tentatively, D is TRBD1 (5 bases). Germline assignment: CDR1 SGHNT and CDR2 YYREEE (reference sequence). Trimming stripped 0 bases from V and 3 bases from J, with 9 bases between. CDR3 size: 15 residues. The CDR3 spells CASSLGQTYTGELFF. In DNA form, the CDR3 reads TGTGCCAGCAGCTTGGGACAGACTTACACCGGGGAGCTGTTTTTT. The full variable domain, rest sourced from reference TRBV5-4 and TRBJ2-2, is ETGVTQSPTHLIKTRGQQVTLRCSSQSGHNTVSWYQQALGQGPQFIFQYYREEENGRGNFPPRFSGLQFPNYSSELNVNALELDDSALYLCASSLGQTYTGELFFGEGSRLTVL.

The CDR3 spells CASAGGAREKLFF. The CDR3 DNA reads as TGTGCCAGCGCAGGGGGCGCGAGGGAAAAACTGTTTTTT. The chain uses TRBV6-1 and TRBJ1-4, with 8 nucleotides matching TRBD1. Unmatched junction bases numbered 7, after V lost 8 bases and J lost 8 bases. CDR1 MNHNS and CDR2 SASEGT come from the germline V gene. This CDR3 spans 13 amino acids.

This chain links TRBV11-2 with TRBJ2-1, with D unresolved. Trimming took off 3 bases at V and 10 bases at J, with 10 bases between the two ends. The CDR3 loop spans 12 amino acids. Germline values: CDR1 SGHAT, CDR2 FQNNGV. In DNA, the CDR3 is TGTGCCAGCAGCTTTAATCGAGGCGAGCAGTTCTTC. Its translation is CASSFNRGEQFF.

To note about this clone: At one of its ends the junction is not consistent with the germline gene, which may arise from a read error. The chain has TRBV19 and TRBJ1-2; the D is unclear. The CDR3 has 11 amino acids. CDR1 and CDR2 (germline): LNHDA, SQIVND (reference sequence). This CDR3 is CASSIGEVFGF. The CDR3 DNA reads as TGTGCCAGTAGTATAGGGGAGGTCTTTGGCTTC.

V is TRBV5-1 and J is TRBJ2-7; the match to TRBD1 covers 8 bases. Losses at the gene ends were 0 bases for V and 0 bases for J; bases not matched to a gene: 8. Per the germline V gene, CDR1 is SGHRS and CDR2 is YFSETQ. The length of the CDR3 is 17 residues. The CDR3 is CASSLDPQGANSYEQYF. The CDR3 coding sequence is TGCGCCAGCAGCTTGGACCCCCAGGGGGCCAACTCCTACGAGCAGTACTTC. The full variable domain, with the rest looked up from reference TRBV5-1 and TRBJ2-7, is KAGVTQTPRYLIKTRGQQVTLSCSPISGHRSVSWYQQTPGQGLQFLFEYFSETQRNKGNFPGRFSGRQFSNSRSEMNVSTLELGDSALYLCASSLDPQGANSYEQYFGPGTRLTVT.

The V call is TRBV7-9, the J call TRBJ2-7; 8 nucleotides agree with TRBD1. V gave up 5 bases and J gave up 5 bases; unmatched junction bases: 2. Germline CDR1 and CDR2: SEHNR and FQNEAQ (reference sequence). The CDR3 extends over 12 amino acids. DNA of the CDR3: TGTGCCAGCAGCCAGGGGGCCCACGAGCAGTACGTC. Translating gives CASSQGAHEQYV.

The chain has TRBV19 and TRBJ1-1; 8 bases agree with TRBD1. V was pared by 9 bases and J by 4 bases, with 7 bases of the junction left unmatched. Per germline, CDR1 LNHDA and CDR2 SQIVND (reference sequence). The length of the CDR3 is 13 residues. The CDR3 protein is CASRQGSVTEAFF. As DNA, the CDR3 is TGTGCCAGCAGACAGGGGTCTGTCACTGAAGCTTTCTTT.